One sample yielded the 9 T cell receptor beta chains listed below, sequenced in a study of T cells after yellow fever vaccination. TCRdb re-called the 5' RACE reads with MiXCR, one entry per CDR3 protein. This table holds hundreds of thousands of distinct CDR3 sequences, approximately 13% found once. This specimen was PBMCs, taken on the day of the yellow fever booster vaccination. These receptors all come from a man aged 30 to 45 who received the YFV17D yellow fever vaccine.

This clonotype was seen a handful of times. The rearrangement links TRBV6-1 to TRBJ2-2, with a tentative D call TRBD1 (6 bases). Germline lookup yields CDR1 MNHNS and CDR2 SASEGT. V lost 5 bases and J lost 0, with 10 bases in between. The CDR3 contains 15 residues. The CDR3 nucleotides read TGTGCCAGCAGTCGGGACACCGCGAACACCGGGGAGCTGTTTTTT. This sequence encodes CASSRDTANTGELFF.

This clonotype appeared many times. This chain joins TRBV20-1 and TRBJ2-2; TRBD2 matches 7 bases. The CDR3 has 14 residues. Trimming cost V 2 bases and J 4 bases; bases outside gene matches: 4. The germline gives CDR1 DFQATT, CDR2 SNEGSKA (reference sequence). CDR3 nucleotides: TGCAGTGCTAGACGCGGGAGCGGCACCGGGGAGCTGTTTTTT. As protein: CSARRGSGTGELFF.

This chain links TRBV27 with TRBJ2-1; 7 nucleotides agree with TRBD1. CDR3 size: 14 residues. V shed 8 bases, J shed 1 base, and the junction held 5 bases outside the gene matches. The germline CDR1 and CDR2 sequences are MNHEY and SMNVEV (reference sequence). CDR3 nucleotide sequence: TGTGCCAGCGGCGGACAGGTATCCTACAATGAGCAGTTCTTC. This sequence encodes CASGGQVSYNEQFF.

The rearrangement uses TRBV7-9 and TRBJ2-1; D not certain. Germline V gene sequence: CDR1 SEHNR, CDR2 FQNEAQ (reference sequence). This CDR3 spans 12 amino acids. Trimming removed 5 bases at V and 5 bases at J, with 7 bases between. CDR3 in DNA: TGTGCCAGCAGCCCCCTCGACAATGAGCAGTTCTTC. Residues: CASSPLDNEQFF.

This chain connects TRBV27 to TRBJ2-2; 7 bases line up with TRBD2. Germline-derived CDR1 and CDR2 are MNHEY and SMNVEV (reference sequence). Trimming took 2 bases from V and 6 from J; bases not matched to a gene: 12. This CDR3 has 17 amino acids. In DNA form, the CDR3 reads TGTGCCAGCAGTTTAATAGTTCCATCGGGGGGATCCGGGGAGCTGTTTTTT. It specifies CASSLIVPSGGSGELFF.

This clonotype has just a few counts. The gene calls are TRBV19 and TRBJ2-5; D is undetermined. Per germline, CDR1 LNHDA and CDR2 SQIVND (reference sequence). The CDR3 covers 13 residues. V was trimmed by 8 bases and J by 5 bases, leaving 15 bases between them. In DNA, the CDR3 is TGTGCCAGTGGGGAACCCTCCTGGGAGACCCAGTACTTC. This codes for CASGEPSWETQYF.

The DNA for the CDR3 is TGTGCCAGCAGCGTAGCTACGTGGGGTGCAGCTTTCTTT. Protein product: CASSVATWGAAFF. This rearrangement joins TRBV9 to TRBJ1-1; no clear D. V was cut by 0 bases and J by 10 bases, with 13 bases left in between. CDR3 length: 13 residues. The germline V gene encodes CDR1 SGDLS and CDR2 YYNGEE.

This clonotype came up many times. V is TRBV20-1 and J is TRBJ2-5, with TRBD2 identical over 13 bases. CDR1 DFQATT and CDR2 SNEGSKA come from the germline V gene (reference sequence). The trim removed 6 bases at V and 5 bases at J, leaving 6 bases unmatched. This CDR3 spans 14 amino acids. The CDR3 DNA reads as TGCAGTGCGAGGACTAGCGGGAGTCGGGAGACCCAGTACTTC. Protein: CSARTSGSRETQYF.

The chain recombines TRBV5-8 with TRBJ2-3, with 7 bases identical to TRBD1. With V trimmed by 4 bases and J by 4 bases, 9 bases remained unmatched. This CDR3 comprises 15 residues. Germline loops: CDR1 SGHTS, CDR2 YDEGEE. CDR3 nucleotides: TGTGCCAGCAGCGTAGGACAGGTGGACGCAGATACGCAGTATTTT. Residues: CASSVGQVDADTQYF.